A single sample is the source of the 18 T cell receptor beta chains below, sequenced in a study of cytomegalovirus exposure and HLA in healthy donors (dated by TCRdb to 2016 to 2017). Library prep was done by the immunoSEQ multiplex PCR assay. A mixture of 60 forward primers for TCR Vbeta segments and 13 reverse primers for TCR Jbeta segments was used in the multiplex PCR. TCRdb mirrors the immuneACCESS table, restricted to in-frame sequences. Some clones are absent from its copies; in checked studies, under half trace to an unresolved V gene, and the reason for the others is unknown. Recorded for this sample are 130,000 to 150,000 clones; roughly 80% of them occurred a single time. 13% of the sample goes to the ten largest clones. Sequencing was performed on PBMCs. Receptor source: a man in his forties or fifties in good health and CMV-seropositive.

There are a few counts of this clone. This chain uses TRBV9 with TRBJ2-6; D is possibly TRBD2 (6 bases). CDR1 and CDR2 from the germline V gene are SGDLS and YYNGEE. V lost 4 bases and J 0 bases, leaving 14 bases between the germline ends. The CDR3 is 17 amino acids. The DNA for the CDR3 is TGTGCCAGCAGCCTCCCGGGACTTAGCTCTGGGGCCAACGTCCTGACTTTC. It encodes CASSLPGLSSGANVLTF.

The chain employs TRBV5-4 and TRBJ2-1; 9 bases are shared with TRBD2. V trimming: 5 bases; J trimming: 8 bases; junction bases outside the gene matches: 5. CDR3 length: 13 residues. From germline, CDR1 is SGHNT and CDR2 YYREEE (reference sequence). The CDR3 sequence: CASRLAGHDEQFF. The CDR3 nucleotides read TGTGCCAGCAGACTAGCGGGTCACGATGAGCAGTTCTTC.

The rearrangement joins TRBV29-1 to TRBJ2-7, with TRBD1 identical over 8 bases. V trimming: 4 bases; J trimming: 6 bases; junction bases outside the gene matches: 5. The CDR3 is 12 amino acids. From germline, CDR1 is SQVTM and CDR2 ANQGSEA. The CDR3 is CSVGATGAEQYF. The DNA for the CDR3 is TGCAGCGTTGGGGCGACAGGGGCCGAGCAGTACTTC.

This clone has a handful of counts. The genes are TRBV9 and TRBJ2-3; D is perhaps TRBD2 (5 bases). Trimming took 0 bases from V and 5 from J, leaving 16 bases between them. Germline loops: CDR1 SGDLS, CDR2 YYNGEE. The CDR3 spans 16 residues. The CDR3 DNA sequence: TGTGCCAGCAGCGTAGGTCTTGCGGCTAGCTTAGATACGCAGTATTTT. Its protein is CASSVGLAASLDTQYF.

The rearrangement links TRBV28 to TRBJ1-6; TRBD1 agrees at 9 bases. V was pared by 4 bases and J by 10 bases, with 5 bases of the junction left unmatched. Germline lookup yields CDR1 MDHEN and CDR2 SYDVKM. The CDR3 has 14 amino acids. CDR3 in DNA: TGTGCCAGCAGTTGGACAGGGGAAAAGTCACCCCTCCACTTT. Residues: CASSWTGEKSPLHF.

The V and J genes are TRBV7-3 and TRBJ2-1; D is perhaps TRBD2 (6 bases). Deletions cut 4 bases from V and 0 bases from J, with 13 bases between. Germline assignment: CDR1 SGHTA and CDR2 FQGTGA. The CDR3 loop spans 16 amino acids. CDR3 region: CASSSTGTGSYNEQFF. The CDR3 bases are TGTGCCAGCAGCTCGACCGGGACTGGCTCCTACAATGAGCAGTTCTTC.

The J gene is TRBJ2-1, the V gene TRBV18; the match to TRBD2 covers 8 bases. This CDR3 is 16 amino acids long. Trimming removed 3 bases from V and 9 bases from J; junction bases left unmatched: 13. Germline V gives CDR1 KGHSH, CDR2 LQKENI. The CDR3 here is CASSPSYGGRSGEQFF. The CDR3 coding sequence is TGTGCCAGCTCACCCAGCTATGGCGGGAGGTCGGGTGAGCAGTTCTTC.

This chain joins TRBV28 and TRBJ2-2; tentatively, D is TRBD1 (6 bases). The V end lost 6 bases, the J end lost 5 bases, and 13 bases lay between the germline ends. Germline V gene lookup returns CDR1 MDHEN and CDR2 SYDVKM. The CDR3 extends over 14 amino acids. The CDR3 loop reads CASSPTTGTGELFF. The CDR3 coding sequence is TGTGCCAGCAGCCCAACGACAGGTACCGGGGAGCTGTTTTTT. Filled out from reference TRBV28 and TRBJ2-2, the complete variable domain reads DVKVTQSSRYLVKRTGEKVFLECVQDMDHENMFWYRQDPGLGLRLIYFSYDVKMKEKGDIPEGYSVSREKKERFSLILESASTNQTSMYLCASSPTTGTGELFFGEGSRLTVL.

This chain uses TRBV19 with TRBJ1-4; D is possibly TRBD1 (6 bases). The CDR3 is 15 amino acids. Trimming stripped 4 bases from V and 6 bases from J, with 15 bases between. Per the germline V gene, CDR1 is LNHDA and CDR2 is SQIVND (reference sequence). DNA of the CDR3: TGTGCCAGTAGTAGGGGGGCGGGGGGCGATGAAAAACTGTTTTTT. It translates to CASSRGAGGDEKLFF. The full variable domain, with the rest looked up from reference TRBV19 and TRBJ1-4, is DGGITQSPKYLFRKEGQNVTLSCEQNLNHDAMYWYRQDPGQGLRLIYYSQIVNDFQKGDIAEGYSVSREKKESFPLTVTSAQKNPTAFYLCASSRGAGGDEKLFFGSGTQLSVL.

The V call is TRBV7-2, the J call TRBJ2-1; 8 bases are a match to TRBD2. The J segment lost 3 bases and the V segment lost 2 bases, leaving 6 bases of the junction unmatched. CDR3 length: 16 amino acids. CDR1 is SGHTA, CDR2 FQGNSA, per germline. The DNA for the CDR3 is TGTGCCAGCAGCTTACAAACTAGCGGTCTCTACAATGAGCAGTTCTTC. It is translated as CASSLQTSGLYNEQFF.

V usage is TRBV10-3 and J usage is TRBJ2-3, with D possibly being TRBD2 (6 bases). Trimming cost V 6 bases and J 5 bases, with 6 bases left between them. CDR1 and CDR2 (germline): ENHRY, SYGVKD. This CDR3 is 11 amino acids long. The CDR3 bases are TGTGCCATCAGGCGGGGAGATACGCAGTATTTT. This gives the protein CAIRRGDTQYF.

V is TRBV7-2 and J is TRBJ1-5; D is unclear. Trimming took off 2 bases at V and 0 bases at J, with 5 bases between the two ends. Per the germline V gene, CDR1 is SGHTA and CDR2 is FQGNSA. There are 14 residues in the CDR3. The CDR3, as DNA: TGTGCCAGCAGCTTAATCAATAGCAATCAGCCCCAGCATTTT. Its translation is CASSLINSNQPQHF.

This CDR3 is CASIIGLAHCTDTQYF. The CDR3 coding sequence is TGTGCCAGCATCATTGGACTAGCCCATTGCACAGATACGCAGTATTTT. V and J are TRBV25-1 and TRBJ2-3; 8 positions agree with TRBD2. The V gene's germline CDR1 is MGHDK and CDR2 SYGVNS. The CDR3 is made up of 16 amino acids. The trim removed 7 bases at V and 1 base at J, leaving 10 bases unmatched.

The table lists this clone with a count of one. This chain joins TRBV18 and TRBJ1-5, with TRBD1 matching 9 bases. CDR3 length: 16 residues. The germline V gene encodes CDR1 KGHSH and CDR2 LQKENI. V shed 3 bases, J shed 6 bases, and the junction held 9 bases outside the gene matches. In DNA, the CDR3 is TGTGCCAGCTCACCCTCAAAGGGACAGGGTGTTCAGCCCCAGCATTTT. Its translation: CASSPSKGQGVQPQHF.

The gene calls are TRBV18 and TRBJ1-4; unclear D gene. CDR1 is KGHSH and CDR2 is LQKENI in the germline V gene. The CDR3 covers 17 residues. Trimming cost V 5 bases and J 11 bases, with 27 bases left between them. The CDR3 DNA follows: TGTGCCAGCTCAGAAGTGACAACATTTTGGGCCCTTGAGAAACTGTTTTTT. Amino acid sequence: CASSEVTTFWALEKLFF.

The gene calls are TRBV6-1 and TRBJ2-1, with D unresolved. Trimming stripped 4 bases from V and 7 bases from J, with 14 bases between. The CDR3 is 14 residues long. The germline V gene encodes CDR1 MNHNS and CDR2 SASEGT. CDR3: CASSGGVLKNEQFF. DNA of the CDR3: TGTGCCAGCAGTGGCGGAGTTCTGAAGAATGAGCAGTTCTTC.

The J gene is TRBJ2-7, the V gene TRBV18, with 8 bases lining up with TRBD2. V lost 2 bases to trimming and J lost 5 bases; unmatched junction nucleotides: 8. Germline V gene sequence: CDR1 KGHSH, CDR2 LQKENI. The CDR3 runs 15 residues. The DNA of the CDR3 is TGTGCCAGCTCACCAGTATCGGGAGGGCCCAACGAGCAGTACTTC. This translates into CASSPVSGGPNEQYF.

The chain is built from TRBV14 and TRBJ2-3, with D hard to call. Trimming cost V 1 base and J 4 bases, with 12 bases left between them. The germline CDR1 and CDR2 sequences are SGHDN and FVKESK. This CDR3 is 15 amino acids long. The CDR3 DNA reads as TGTGCCAGCAGCCAAGTCGGGTTTGCGGCAGATACGCAGTATTTT. Protein: CASSQVGFAADTQYF. The whole variable domain, remainder taken from reference TRBV14 and TRBJ2-3, is EAGVTQFPSHSVIEKGQTVTLRCDPISGHDNLYWYRRVMGKEIKFLLHFVKESKQDESGMPNNRFLAERTGGTYSTLKVQPAELEDSGVYFCASSQVGFAADTQYFGPGTRLTVL.